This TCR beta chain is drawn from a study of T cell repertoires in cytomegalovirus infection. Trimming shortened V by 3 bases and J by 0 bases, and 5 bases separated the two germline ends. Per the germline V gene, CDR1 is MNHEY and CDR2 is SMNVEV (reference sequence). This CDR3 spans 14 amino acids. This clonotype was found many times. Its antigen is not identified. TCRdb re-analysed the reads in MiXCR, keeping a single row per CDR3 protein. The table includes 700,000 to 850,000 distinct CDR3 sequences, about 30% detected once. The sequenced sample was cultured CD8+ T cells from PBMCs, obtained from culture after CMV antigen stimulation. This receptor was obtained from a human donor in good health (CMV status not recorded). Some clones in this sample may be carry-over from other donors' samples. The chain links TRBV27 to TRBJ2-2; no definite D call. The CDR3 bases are TGTGCCAGCAGTTTCACTGCGAACACCGGGGAGCTGTTTTTT. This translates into CASSFTANTGELFF.